Shown below are 29 T cell receptor beta chains from a single sample sequenced in a study of blood T cell repertoires in COVID-19. Some clones are missing from TCRdb's copy, which holds only in-frame ones; the method was immunoSEQ multiplex PCR. The sample records roughly 280,000 clones, about 87% being singletons. Input material: peripheral blood. These receptors all come from a woman aged 55-70 years with COVID-19, enrolled during active disease.

This clone came up once. The chain joins TRBV5-1 to TRBJ2-1, with D possibly matching TRBD2 (6 bases). CDR3 length: 15 amino acids. CDR1 and CDR2 from the germline V gene are SGHRS and YFSETQ. V dropped 4 bases and J dropped 2 bases, with 13 bases sitting between them. In nucleotides, the CDR3 is TGCGCCAGCAGCATAAGGGGACTCGCCTACAATGAGCAGTTCTTC. It encodes CASSIRGLAYNEQFF.

The J gene is TRBJ2-7, the V gene TRBV13; 10 nucleotides align to TRBD2. This CDR3 spans 13 amino acids. Germline CDR1 PRHDT, CDR2 FYEKMQ (reference sequence). The J segment lost 6 bases and the V segment lost 4 bases, leaving 3 bases of the junction unmatched. CDR3 in amino acids: CASSYRLAGEQYF. In nucleotides, the CDR3 is TGTGCCAGCAGCTACCGACTAGCGGGCGAGCAGTACTTC.

This sequence joins TRBV27 and TRBJ1-1, with D perhaps TRBD1 (6 bases). Trimming cost V 5 bases and J 5 bases, with 15 bases left between them. CDR1 MNHEY and CDR2 SMNVEV come from the germline V gene (reference sequence). There are 14 residues in the CDR3. CDR3 DNA: TGTGCCAGCAGTGGTCGGGGAGGGGGGACTGAAGCTTTCTTT. Amino acids: CASSGRGGGTEAFF.

This chain uses TRBV21-1 with TRBJ2-5; the table's D call, TRBD2, was not checked against the DNA. TRBV21-1 counts as a pseudogene. The CDR3 totals 11 residues. The DNA for the CDR3 is TGTGCCAGCAGCATAGACTCCCCCCAGTACTTC. Its protein product is CASSIDSPQYF.

CDR3 amino acids: CAWSVSRSSSYNEQFF. The CDR3 nucleotides read TGTGCCTGGAGTGTGTCCCGCTCGAGCTCCTACAATGAGCAGTTCTTC. The V gene is TRBV30, the J gene TRBJ2-1; D is ambiguous. Deletions cut 0 bases from V and 0 bases from J, with 12 bases between. The germline gives CDR1 GTSNPN, CDR2 SVGIG (reference sequence). CDR3 length: 16 residues.

The rearrangement links TRBV18 to TRBJ2-2, with D possibly TRBD2 on 6 matching bases. CDR1 KGHSH and CDR2 LQKENI come from the germline V gene. The CDR3 consists of 14 residues. The V gene lost 6 bases and the J gene lost 3 bases, with 11 bases spanning the gap. Here the CDR3 reads CASSGGIDTGELFF. CDR3 bases: TGTGCCAGCTCCGGCGGGATCGACACCGGGGAGCTGTTTTTT.

V is TRBV19 and J is TRBJ2-3; 9 bases match TRBD2. Germline trimming cut 4 bases from V and 0 bases from J; bases unmatched to any gene: 5. Per the germline V gene, CDR1 is LNHDA and CDR2 is SQIVND (reference sequence). The CDR3 spans 16 residues. CDR3 coding DNA: TGTGCCAGTAGTACCTCTAGCGGGGCTAGCACAGATACGCAGTATTTT. Residues: CASSTSSGASTDTQYF.

The chain carries TRBV6-6 and TRBJ1-5, with D unresolved. The germline V gene has CDR1 MNHNY and CDR2 SVGAGI (reference sequence). There are 16 residues in the CDR3. Trimming pared 3 bases from V and 2 bases from J, leaving 14 bases between. CDR3 region: CASSYPGGTGNQPQHF. Here the CDR3 DNA reads TGTGCCAGCAGTTATCCAGGAGGAACCGGCAATCAGCCCCAGCATTTT.

V usage is TRBV18 and J usage is TRBJ1-3; unclear D gene. The germline gives CDR1 KGHSH, CDR2 LQKENI. The length of the CDR3 is 16 residues. V was trimmed by 4 bases and J by 5 bases, leaving 18 bases between them. CDR3 sequence (DNA): TGTGCCAGCTCACGCCTGAGGGTCATCGGGAGAAACACCATATATTTT. It specifies CASSRLRVIGRNTIYF. The entire variable domain, with the rest obtained from reference TRBV18 and TRBJ1-3, is as follows: NAGVMQNPRHLVRRRGQEARLRCSPMKGHSHVYWYRQLPEEGLKFMVYLQKENIIDESGMPKERFSAEFPKEGPSILRIQQVVRGDSAAYFCASSRLRVIGRNTIYFGEGSWLTVV.

The rearrangement links TRBV6-4 to TRBJ1-1; 9 nucleotides align to TRBD1. From germline, CDR1 is MRHNA and CDR2 SNTAGT. This CDR3 is 15 amino acids long. With 4 bases clipped from V and 8 bases from J, the junction kept 11 bases outside the gene matches. In DNA form, the CDR3 reads TGTGCCAGCAGTGCCACAGGGGGCGATGCGGCCGAAGCTTTCTTT. It translates to CASSATGGDAAEAFF.

V usage is TRBV5-1 and J usage is TRBJ2-1, with 8 bases that match TRBD2. This CDR3 comprises 15 residues. CDR1 is SGHRS and CDR2 is YFSETQ in the germline V gene. Trimming at V came to 3 bases and at J to 2 bases, leaving 4 bases not matched to a gene. This CDR3 reads CASSSTSGTYNEQFF. The CDR3 DNA sequence: TGCGCCAGCAGCTCTACTAGCGGTACCTACAATGAGCAGTTCTTC.

This clone has a handful of counts. The J gene is TRBJ1-1, the V gene TRBV6-5, with 8 bases lining up with TRBD1. CDR1 MNHEY and CDR2 SVGAGI come from the germline V gene. The CDR3 runs to 13 residues. J lost 3 bases, V lost 6 bases, and 3 bases had no gene match. The DNA for the CDR3 is TGTGCCAGCAGCCAGACAGGGGACACTGAAGCTTTCTTT. This gives the protein CASSQTGDTEAFF.

The chain combines TRBV21-1 with TRBJ2-7; the table's D gene call, TRBD2, was not cross checked with the DNA. TRBV21-1 is a recognized pseudogene. The CDR3 has 13 residues. The CDR3 region is CASSKREGEEQYF. The CDR3, as DNA: TGTGCCAGCAGCAAACGGGAGGGGGAGGAGCAGTACTTC.

The chain uses TRBV3-1 (or the pseudogene TRBV3-2) and TRBJ1-1; no definite D call. The V end was cut by 3 bases, the J end by 7 bases, with 6 bases between. CDR1 LGHDT and CDR2 YNNKEL come from the germline V gene (reference sequence). This CDR3 region has 11 residues. The CDR3 DNA sequence: TGTGCCAGCAGCCACGGGATTGAAGCTTTCTTT. It specifies CASSHGIEAFF.

The V call is TRBV7-9, the J call TRBJ1-2; a possible D gene is TRBD1 (5 bases). This CDR3 is built from 13 residues. Trimming left V 5 bases short and J 8 bases short, with 15 bases between. The V gene's germline CDR1 is SEHNR and CDR2 FQNEAQ (reference sequence). This chain's CDR3 is CASSRDGTGGYTF. The CDR3 coding sequence is TGTGCCAGCAGCCGCGACGGGACTGGAGGCTACACCTTC.

The chain carries TRBV5-1 and TRBJ2-2, with D possibly being TRBD1 (6 bases). Germline lookup yields CDR1 SGHRS and CDR2 YFSETQ. The CDR3 is made up of 14 amino acids. Trimming took 6 bases from V and 6 from J, leaving 15 bases between them. CDR3 nucleotides: TGCGCCAGCATGTCAGGGACACTCGCCGGGGAGCTGTTTTTT. Encoded protein: CASMSGTLAGELFF.

The chain couples TRBV20-1 to TRBJ1-2; D remains ambiguous. V was trimmed by 4 bases and J by 2 bases, leaving 5 bases between them. CDR3 length: 11 residues. Germline values: CDR1 DFQATT, CDR2 SNEGSKA (reference sequence). DNA for the CDR3: TGCAGTGCTAAGCCCAACTATGGCTACACCTTC. Its protein is CSAKPNYGYTF.

The genes are TRBV18 and TRBJ2-6; a weak D match, TRBD1 (5 bases). In germline, CDR1 is KGHSH, CDR2 LQKENI. Trimming shortened V by 4 bases and J by 4 bases, and 23 bases separated the two germline ends. CDR3 length: 19 amino acids. CDR3 DNA: TGTGCCAGCTCACGAGCATGGCAGGGTACACCGAGAGGGGCCAACGTCCTGACTTTC. This codes for CASSRAWQGTPRGANVLTF. Looking up the rest from reference TRBV18 and TRBJ2-6 gives the full variable domain: NAGVMQNPRHLVRRRGQEARLRCSPMKGHSHVYWYRQLPEEGLKFMVYLQKENIIDESGMPKERFSAEFPKEGPSILRIQQVVRGDSAAYFCASSRAWQGTPRGANVLTFGAGSRLTVL.

This rearrangement joins TRBV27 to TRBJ1-2, with D uncertain. V was pared by 6 bases and J by 1 base, with 9 bases between. Per germline, CDR1 MNHEY and CDR2 SMNVEV (reference sequence). The CDR3 has 13 amino acids. CDR3 loop: CASSSQFNYGYTF. The CDR3 nucleotides read TGTGCCAGCAGCTCCCAGTTTAACTATGGCTACACCTTC.

This chain uses TRBV5-4 with TRBJ1-5, with D maybe TRBD1 (6 bases). Trimming took off 4 bases at V and 0 bases at J, with 11 bases between the two ends. Germline lookup yields CDR1 SGHNT and CDR2 YYREEE (reference sequence). This CDR3 is built from 15 residues. The CDR3 protein is CASSKGHDSNQPQHF. The CDR3 DNA follows: TGTGCCAGCAGCAAGGGACACGATAGCAATCAGCCCCAGCATTTT.

A single count supports this clone. The J gene is TRBJ2-1, the V gene TRBV2; 9 bases are a match to TRBD2. The CDR3 is 15 amino acids. Germline assignment: CDR1 SNHLY and CDR2 FYNNEI. Trimming took 3 bases from V and 7 from J; bases not matched to a gene: 7. CDR3 nucleotides: TGTGCCAGCAGTGAGCTCGCTAGCGGGACGAATGAGCAGTTCTTC. Translated: CASSELASGTNEQFF.

The chain carries TRBV11-2 and TRBJ2-1, with 8 nucleotides matching TRBD2. Germline V gives CDR1 SGHAT, CDR2 FQNNGV. The CDR3 is 16 residues long. Trimming took 1 base from V and 6 from J; bases not matched to a gene: 8. CDR3: CASSLGPAGVGNEQFF. DNA of the CDR3: TGTGCCAGCAGCTTAGGTCCAGCGGGAGTAGGCAATGAGCAGTTCTTC.

The J gene is TRBJ2-7, the V gene TRBV5-1; D remains ambiguous. Germline V gene lookup returns CDR1 SGHRS and CDR2 YFSETQ. V was cut by 2 bases and J by 5 bases, with 14 bases left in between. This CDR3 comprises 14 residues. The CDR3 region is CASSFPTPTHEQYF. The CDR3, as DNA: TGCGCCAGCAGCTTTCCGACACCAACTCACGAGCAGTACTTC.

Here the CDR3 reads CAWAGTSLKYNEQFF. CDR3 in DNA: TGTGCCTGGGCCGGGACTAGCCTAAAATACAATGAGCAGTTCTTC. The chain links TRBV30 to TRBJ2-1; 9 bases fit TRBD2. The CDR3 extends over 15 amino acids. The V and J ends lost 5 bases and 4 bases, in that order; junction bases with no gene match: 9. Germline V gene data show CDR1 as GTSNPN and CDR2 as SVGIG (reference sequence).

DNA of the CDR3: TGTGCCAGCAGCTCCCCGGGGAGCAATCAGCCCCAGCATTTT. Translation: CASSSPGSNQPQHF. V usage is TRBV5-4 and J usage is TRBJ1-5; unclear D gene. This CDR3 comprises 14 residues. Trimming shortened V by 3 bases and J by 1 base, and 8 bases separated the two germline ends. Germline lookup yields CDR1 SGHNT and CDR2 YYREEE (reference sequence).

The rearrangement links TRBV7-3 to TRBJ2-7, with D maybe TRBD2 (6 bases). Trimming took off 2 bases at V and 2 bases at J, with 13 bases between the two ends. CDR3 length equals 15 residues. Germline CDR1 is SGHTA and CDR2 is FQGTGA. The CDR3 sequence is CASSLWGSGAYEQYF. In nucleotides, the CDR3 is TGTGCCAGCAGCTTATGGGGTAGCGGAGCCTACGAGCAGTACTTC.

V gene TRBV4-3 combines with J gene TRBJ2-3; D uncertain. V was trimmed by 2 bases and J by 2 bases, leaving 2 bases between them. CDR1 is LGHNA, CDR2 YSLEER, per germline. This CDR3 contains 12 residues. The CDR3 DNA is TGCGCCAGCAGCCAACACACAGATACGCAGTATTTT. It is translated as CASSQHTDTQYF.

The chain employs TRBV7-2 and TRBJ2-3; TRBD2 might be the D (6 bases). V lost 5 bases and J lost 1, with 19 bases in between. Germline V lookup: CDR1 SGHTA, CDR2 FQGNSA. The CDR3 covers 17 residues. The CDR3 here is CASSKVVGGSGTDTQYF. Written as DNA, the CDR3 is TGTGCCAGCAGCAAAGTAGTCGGGGGATCTGGCACAGATACGCAGTATTTT. The full variable domain, with the rest looked up from reference TRBV7-2 and TRBJ2-3, is GAGVSQSPSNKVTEKGKDVELRCDPISGHTALYWYRQSLGQGLEFLIYFQGNSAPDKSGLPSDRFSAERTGGSVSTLTIQRTQQEDSAVYLCASSKVVGGSGTDTQYFGPGTRLTVL.

This clone appeared a few times. The chain employs TRBV6-5 and TRBJ1-2, with TRBD1 matching 8 bases. With 7 bases clipped from V and 5 bases from J, the junction kept 6 bases outside the gene matches. In germline, CDR1 is MNHEY, CDR2 SVGAGI. The CDR3 covers 13 residues. CDR3: CASTTGEGYGYTF. DNA for the CDR3: TGTGCCAGCACGACAGGGGAGGGTTATGGCTACACCTTC.